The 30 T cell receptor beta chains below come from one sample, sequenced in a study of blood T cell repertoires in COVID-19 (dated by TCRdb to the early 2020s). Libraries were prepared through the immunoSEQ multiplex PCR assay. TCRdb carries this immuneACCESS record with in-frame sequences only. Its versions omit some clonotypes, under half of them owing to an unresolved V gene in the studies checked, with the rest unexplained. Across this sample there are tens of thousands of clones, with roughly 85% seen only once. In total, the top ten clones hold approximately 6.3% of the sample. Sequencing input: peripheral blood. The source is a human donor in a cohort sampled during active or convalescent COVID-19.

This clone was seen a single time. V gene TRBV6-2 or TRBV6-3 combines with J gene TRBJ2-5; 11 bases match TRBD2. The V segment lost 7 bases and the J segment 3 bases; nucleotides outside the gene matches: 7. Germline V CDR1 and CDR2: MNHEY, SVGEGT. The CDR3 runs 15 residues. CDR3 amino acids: CASTPRLAGKETQYF. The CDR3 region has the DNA TGTGCCAGCACCCCAAGACTAGCGGGAAAAGAGACCCAGTACTTC.

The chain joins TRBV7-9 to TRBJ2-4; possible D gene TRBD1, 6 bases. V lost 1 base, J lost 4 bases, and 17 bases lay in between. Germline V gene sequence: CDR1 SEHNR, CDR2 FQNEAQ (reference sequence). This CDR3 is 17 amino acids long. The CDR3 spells CASSLEGEPAGKNIQYF. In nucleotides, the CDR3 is TGTGCCAGCAGCTTAGAGGGGGAGCCAGCCGGGAAAAACATTCAGTACTTC. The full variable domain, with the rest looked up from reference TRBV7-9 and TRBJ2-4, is DTGVSQNPRHKITKRGQNVTFRCDPISEHNRLYWYRQTLGQGPEFLTYFQNEAQLEKSRLLSDRFSAERPKGSFSTLEIQRTEQGDSAMYLCASSLEGEPAGKNIQYFGAGTRLSVL.

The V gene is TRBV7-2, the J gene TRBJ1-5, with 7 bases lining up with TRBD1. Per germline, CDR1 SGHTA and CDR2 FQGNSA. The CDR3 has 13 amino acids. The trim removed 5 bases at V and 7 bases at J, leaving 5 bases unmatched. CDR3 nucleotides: TGTGCCAGCAGCCCTGACAGGGCGCAGCCCCAGCATTTT. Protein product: CASSPDRAQPQHF.

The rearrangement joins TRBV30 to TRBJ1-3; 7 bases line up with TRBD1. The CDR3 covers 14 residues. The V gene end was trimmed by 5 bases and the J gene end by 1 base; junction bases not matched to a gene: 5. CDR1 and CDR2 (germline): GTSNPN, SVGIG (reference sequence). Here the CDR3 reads CAWGRGLSGNTIYF. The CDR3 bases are TGTGCCTGGGGGAGGGGGCTTTCTGGAAACACCATATATTTT.

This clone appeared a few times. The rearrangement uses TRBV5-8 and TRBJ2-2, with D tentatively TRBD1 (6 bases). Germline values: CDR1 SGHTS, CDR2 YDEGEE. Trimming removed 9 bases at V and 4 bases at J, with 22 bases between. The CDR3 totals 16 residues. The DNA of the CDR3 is TGTGCCACCCACCGGATCCAGGGGTTGAGCACCGGGGAGCTGTTTTTT. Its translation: CATHRIQGLSTGELFF.

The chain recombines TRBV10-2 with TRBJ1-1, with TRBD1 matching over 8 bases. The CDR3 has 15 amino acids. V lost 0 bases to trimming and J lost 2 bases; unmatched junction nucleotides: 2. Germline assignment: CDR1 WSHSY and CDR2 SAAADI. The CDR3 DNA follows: TGCGCCAGCAGTGAGTCGCAGGGGGCTAACACTGAAGCTTTCTTT. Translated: CASSESQGANTEAFF.

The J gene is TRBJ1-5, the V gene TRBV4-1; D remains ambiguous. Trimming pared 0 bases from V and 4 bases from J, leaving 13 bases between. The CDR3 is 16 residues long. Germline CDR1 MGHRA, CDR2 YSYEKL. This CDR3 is CASSQDSGGINQPQHF. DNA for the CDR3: TGCGCCAGCAGCCAAGATTCGGGAGGGATTAATCAGCCCCAGCATTTT.

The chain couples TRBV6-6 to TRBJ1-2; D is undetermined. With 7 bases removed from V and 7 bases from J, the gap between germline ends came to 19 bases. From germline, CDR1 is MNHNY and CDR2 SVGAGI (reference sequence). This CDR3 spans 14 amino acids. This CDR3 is CASKKDGVAGGYTF. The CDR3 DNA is TGTGCCAGCAAAAAGGACGGAGTGGCGGGTGGCTACACCTTC.

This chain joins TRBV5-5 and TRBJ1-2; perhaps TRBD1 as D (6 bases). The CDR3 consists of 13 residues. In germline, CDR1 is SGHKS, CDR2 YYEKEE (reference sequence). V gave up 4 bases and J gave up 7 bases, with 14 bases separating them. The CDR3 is CASSPGRGSGYTF. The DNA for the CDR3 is TGTGCCAGCAGCCCTGGCAGGGGAAGTGGCTACACCTTC.

CDR3 sequence reads: CASSQATGVNSPLHF. CDR3 bases: TGTGCCAGCAGCCAAGCCACAGGGGTGAATTCACCCCTCCACTTT. The chain couples TRBV4-2 to TRBJ1-6, with 7 positions matching TRBD1. V was pared by 1 base and J by 7 bases, with 4 bases of the junction left unmatched. The CDR3 loop spans 15 amino acids. Looked up from germline, CDR1 is LGHNA and CDR2 is YNFKEQ.

CDR3 residues: CASSLLTGLSNQPQHF. CDR3 in DNA: TGTGCCAGCAGTTTACTGACAGGGCTCAGCAATCAGCCCCAGCATTTT. The V and J genes are TRBV28 and TRBJ1-5; 7 bases match TRBD1. CDR1 is MDHEN, CDR2 SYDVKM, per germline. After removal of 2 bases from V and 1 base from J, the junction contained 5 bases not matched to a gene. CDR3 length equals 16 residues.

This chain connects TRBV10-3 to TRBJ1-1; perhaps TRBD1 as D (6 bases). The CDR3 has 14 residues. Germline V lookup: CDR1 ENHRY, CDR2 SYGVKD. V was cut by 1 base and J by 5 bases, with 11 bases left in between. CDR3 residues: CAISELDRGTEAFF. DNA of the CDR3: TGTGCCATCAGTGAGTTGGACAGAGGGACTGAAGCTTTCTTT.

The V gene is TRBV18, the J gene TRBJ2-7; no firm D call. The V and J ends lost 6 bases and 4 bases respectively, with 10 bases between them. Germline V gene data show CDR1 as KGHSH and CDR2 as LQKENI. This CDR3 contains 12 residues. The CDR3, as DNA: TGTGCCAGCTCCTCCGGGTCGTACGAGCAGTACTTC. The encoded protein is CASSSGSYEQYF.

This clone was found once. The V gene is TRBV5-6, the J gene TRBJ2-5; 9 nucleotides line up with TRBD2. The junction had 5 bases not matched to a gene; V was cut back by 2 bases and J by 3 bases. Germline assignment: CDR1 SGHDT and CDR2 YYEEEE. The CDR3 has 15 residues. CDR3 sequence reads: CASSLGLAQKETQYF. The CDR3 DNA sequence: TGTGCCAGCAGCTTAGGACTAGCGCAAAAAGAGACCCAGTACTTC.

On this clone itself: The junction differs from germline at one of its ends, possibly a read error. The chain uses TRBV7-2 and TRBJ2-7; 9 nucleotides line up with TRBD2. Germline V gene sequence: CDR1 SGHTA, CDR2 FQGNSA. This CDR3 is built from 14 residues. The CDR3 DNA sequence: TGTGCCAGCAGCATAGCGGGGGCCCCCGGCGAGCAGTACTTC. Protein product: CASSIAGAPGEQYF.

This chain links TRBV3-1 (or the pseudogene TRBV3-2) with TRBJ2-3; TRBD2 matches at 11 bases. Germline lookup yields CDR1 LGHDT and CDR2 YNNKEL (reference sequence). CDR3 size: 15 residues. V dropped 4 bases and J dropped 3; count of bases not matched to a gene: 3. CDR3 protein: CASSLTSGETDTQYF. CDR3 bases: TGTGCCAGCAGCCTGACTAGCGGGGAAACAGATACGCAGTATTTT.

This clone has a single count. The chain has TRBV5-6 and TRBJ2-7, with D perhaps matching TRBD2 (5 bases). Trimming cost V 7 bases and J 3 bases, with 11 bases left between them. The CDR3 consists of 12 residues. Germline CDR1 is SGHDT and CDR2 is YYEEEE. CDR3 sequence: CASGLSHYEQYF. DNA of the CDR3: TGTGCCAGCGGACTCTCCCACTACGAGCAGTACTTC.

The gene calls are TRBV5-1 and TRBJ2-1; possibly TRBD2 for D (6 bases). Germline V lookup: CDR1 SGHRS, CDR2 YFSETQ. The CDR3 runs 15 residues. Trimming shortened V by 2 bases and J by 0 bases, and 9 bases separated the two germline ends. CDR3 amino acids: CASSFGSGSYNEQFF. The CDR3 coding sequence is TGCGCCAGCAGCTTTGGTAGCGGCTCCTACAATGAGCAGTTCTTC.

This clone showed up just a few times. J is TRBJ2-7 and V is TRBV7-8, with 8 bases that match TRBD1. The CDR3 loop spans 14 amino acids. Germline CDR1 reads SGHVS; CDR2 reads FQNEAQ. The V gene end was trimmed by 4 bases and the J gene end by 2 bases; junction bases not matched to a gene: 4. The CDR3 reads CASSSGTGAYEQYF. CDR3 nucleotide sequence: TGTGCCAGCAGCTCCGGGACAGGAGCCTACGAGCAGTACTTC.

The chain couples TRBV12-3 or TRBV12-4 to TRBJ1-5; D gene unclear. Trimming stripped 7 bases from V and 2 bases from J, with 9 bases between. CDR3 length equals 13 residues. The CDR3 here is CASNRQGNQPQHF. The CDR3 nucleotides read TGTGCCAGCAATCGTCAGGGCAATCAGCCCCAGCATTTT.

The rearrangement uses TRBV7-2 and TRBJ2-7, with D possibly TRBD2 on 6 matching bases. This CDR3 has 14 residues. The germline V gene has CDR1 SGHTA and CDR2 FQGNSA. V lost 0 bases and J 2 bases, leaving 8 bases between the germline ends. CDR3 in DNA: TGTGCCAGCAGCTTAGCGCGGGAAGCCTACGAGCAGTACTTC. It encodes CASSLAREAYEQYF.

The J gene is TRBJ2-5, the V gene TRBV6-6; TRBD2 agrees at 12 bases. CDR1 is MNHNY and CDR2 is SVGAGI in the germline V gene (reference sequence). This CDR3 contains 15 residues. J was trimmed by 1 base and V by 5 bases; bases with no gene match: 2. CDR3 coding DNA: TGTGCCAGCAGTACTAGCGGGGGGACCCAAGAGACCCAGTACTTC. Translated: CASSTSGGTQETQYF.

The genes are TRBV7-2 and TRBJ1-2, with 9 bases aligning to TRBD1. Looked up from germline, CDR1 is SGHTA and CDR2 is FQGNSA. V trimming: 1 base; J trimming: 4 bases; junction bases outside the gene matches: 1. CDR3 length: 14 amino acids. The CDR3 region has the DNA TGTGCCAGCAGCTTAGTGACAGGGGGCTATGGCTACACCTTC. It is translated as CASSLVTGGYGYTF.

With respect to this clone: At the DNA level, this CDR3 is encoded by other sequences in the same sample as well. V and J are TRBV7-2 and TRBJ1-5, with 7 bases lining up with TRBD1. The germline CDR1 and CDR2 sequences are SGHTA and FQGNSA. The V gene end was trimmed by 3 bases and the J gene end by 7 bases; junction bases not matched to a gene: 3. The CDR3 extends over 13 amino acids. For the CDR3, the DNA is TGTGCCAGCAGCTTCACAGGGGACCAGCCCCAGCATTTT. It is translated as CASSFTGDQPQHF.

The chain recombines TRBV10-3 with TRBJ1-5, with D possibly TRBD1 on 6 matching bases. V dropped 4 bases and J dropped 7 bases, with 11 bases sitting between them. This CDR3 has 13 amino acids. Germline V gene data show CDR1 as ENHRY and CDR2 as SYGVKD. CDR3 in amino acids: CAISAPGVQPQHF. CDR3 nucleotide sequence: TGTGCCATCAGTGCCCCAGGGGTCCAGCCCCAGCATTTT.

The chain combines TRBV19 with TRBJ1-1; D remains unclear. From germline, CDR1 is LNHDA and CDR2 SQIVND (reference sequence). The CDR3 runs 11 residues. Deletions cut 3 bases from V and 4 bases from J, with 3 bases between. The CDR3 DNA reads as TGTGCCAGTAGTATGGCCACTGAAGCTTTCTTT. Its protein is CASSMATEAFF.

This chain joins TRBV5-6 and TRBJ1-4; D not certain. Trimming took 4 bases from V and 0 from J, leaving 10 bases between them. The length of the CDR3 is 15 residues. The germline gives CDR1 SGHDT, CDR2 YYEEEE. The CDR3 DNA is TGTGCCAGCAGCCCCAACAGTGCAACTAATGAAAAACTGTTTTTT. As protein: CASSPNSATNEKLFF.

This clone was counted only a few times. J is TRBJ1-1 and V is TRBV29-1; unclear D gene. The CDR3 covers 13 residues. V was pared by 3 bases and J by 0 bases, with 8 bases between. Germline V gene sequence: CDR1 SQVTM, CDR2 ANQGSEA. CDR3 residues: CSVETQMNTEAFF. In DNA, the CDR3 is TGCAGCGTTGAGACACAGATGAACACTGAAGCTTTCTTT.

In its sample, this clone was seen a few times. CDR3 protein: CAVSGTGPYGYTF. The CDR3, as DNA: TGTGCAGTCAGCGGGACAGGGCCCTATGGCTACACCTTC. V and J are TRBV21-1 and TRBJ1-2; TRBD1, the table's D call, was not compared with the DNA. TRBV21-1 is classified as a pseudogene. The CDR3 spans 13 residues.

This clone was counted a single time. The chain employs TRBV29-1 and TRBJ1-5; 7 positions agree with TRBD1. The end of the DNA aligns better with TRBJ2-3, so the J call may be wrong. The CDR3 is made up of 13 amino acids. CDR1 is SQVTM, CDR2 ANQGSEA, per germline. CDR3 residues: CSVEEGQFGPQYF. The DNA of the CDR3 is TGCAGCGTTGAAGAGGGACAGTTTGGTCCCCAGTATTTT.